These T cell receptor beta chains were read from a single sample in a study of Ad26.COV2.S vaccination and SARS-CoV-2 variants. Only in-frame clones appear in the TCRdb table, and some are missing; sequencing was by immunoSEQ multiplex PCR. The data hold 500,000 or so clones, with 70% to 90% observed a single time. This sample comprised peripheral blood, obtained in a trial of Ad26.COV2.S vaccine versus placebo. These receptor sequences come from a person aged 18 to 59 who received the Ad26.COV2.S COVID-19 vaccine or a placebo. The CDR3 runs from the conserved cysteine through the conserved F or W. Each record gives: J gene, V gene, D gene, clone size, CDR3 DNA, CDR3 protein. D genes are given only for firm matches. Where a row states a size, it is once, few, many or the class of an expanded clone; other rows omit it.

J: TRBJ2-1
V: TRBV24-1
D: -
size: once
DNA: TGTGCCACGGGACCGGAAGGGGAGCAGTTCTTC
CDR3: CATGPEGEQFF

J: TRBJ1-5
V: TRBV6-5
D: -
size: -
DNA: TGTGCCAGCAAGGAGGGGAGGGTCAATCAGCCCCAGCATTTT
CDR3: CASKEGRVNQPQHF

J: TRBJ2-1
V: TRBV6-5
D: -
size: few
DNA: -
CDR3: CASSYYSGPATDEQFF

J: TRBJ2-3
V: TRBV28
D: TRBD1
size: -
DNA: TGTGCCAGCACGCCGGGACAGTACACAGATACGCAGTATTTT
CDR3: CASTPGQYTDTQYF

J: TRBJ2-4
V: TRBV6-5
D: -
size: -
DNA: TGTGCCAGCAGGGTAGCGGAATGGGTAGACATTCAGTACTTC
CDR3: CASRVAEWVDIQYF

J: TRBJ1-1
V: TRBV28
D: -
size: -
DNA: TGTGCCAGCAGTTCGGCGAACACTGAAGCTTTCTTT
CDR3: CASSSANTEAFF

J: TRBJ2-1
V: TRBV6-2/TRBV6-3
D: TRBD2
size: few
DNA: TGTGCCAGCAGTTACTTTAGACTAGCGGGAGGCCTCAATGAGCAGTTCTTC
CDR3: CASSYFRLAGGLNEQFF

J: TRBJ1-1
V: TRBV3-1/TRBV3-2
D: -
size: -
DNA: TGTGCCAGCAGCCAAGATGACTCGCGAGGGGGAGCTTTCTTT
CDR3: CASSQDDSRGGAFF

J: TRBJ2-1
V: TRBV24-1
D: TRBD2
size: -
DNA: TGTGCCACCAGTGATACCGGGACTAGCGGGTTCAATGAGCAGTTCTTC
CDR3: CATSDTGTSGFNEQFF

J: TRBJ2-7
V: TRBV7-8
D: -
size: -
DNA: TGTGCCAGCAGCCCAGAGGGCTACGAGCAGTACTTC
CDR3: CASSPEGYEQYF

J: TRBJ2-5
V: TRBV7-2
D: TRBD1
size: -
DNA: TGTGCCAGCAGCCGGACAGGGCGGAGAGAGACCCAGTACTTC
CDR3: CASSRTGRRETQYF

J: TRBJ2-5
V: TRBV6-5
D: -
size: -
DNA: TGTGCCAGCAGCTTTACAGGGTCAGAGACCCAGTACTTC
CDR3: CASSFTGSETQYF

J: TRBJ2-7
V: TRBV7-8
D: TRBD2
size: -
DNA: TGTGCCAGCAGCTGGACTAGTCTTTGGGAGCAGTACTTC
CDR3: CASSWTSLWEQYF

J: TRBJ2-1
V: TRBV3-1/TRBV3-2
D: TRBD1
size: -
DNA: TGTGCCAGCAGCGTAAGACAGGGGGGCTACAATGAGCAGTTCTTC
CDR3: CASSVRQGGYNEQFF

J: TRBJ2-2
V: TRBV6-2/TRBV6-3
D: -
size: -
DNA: TGTGCCAGCAGTTATGGGTCTTCGAACACCGGGGAGCTGTTTTTT
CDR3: CASSYGSSNTGELFF

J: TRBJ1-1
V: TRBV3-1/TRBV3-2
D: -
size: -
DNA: TGTGCCAGCAGCCAAGACACCGGGCGGGTAGCTTTCTTT
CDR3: CASSQDTGRVAFF

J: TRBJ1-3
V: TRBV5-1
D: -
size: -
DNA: TGCGCCAGCAGCTTGGCTTCTGGAAACACCATATATTTT
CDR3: CASSLASGNTIYF

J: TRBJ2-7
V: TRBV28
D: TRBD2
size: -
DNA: TGTGCCAGCAGCCCCCGGGTAGCGGGAGGGACACTTAGGCCCTACGAGCAGTACTTC
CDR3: CASSPRVAGGTLRPYEQYF

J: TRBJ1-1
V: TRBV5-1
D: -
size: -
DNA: TGCGCCAGCAGCGGGTACGGGAACACTGAAGCTTTCTTT
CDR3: CASSGYGNTEAFF

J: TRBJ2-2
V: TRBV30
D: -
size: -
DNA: TGTGCCTGGAGTGGGTCTAGCCCCGGGGAGCTGTTTTTT
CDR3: CAWSGSSPGELFF

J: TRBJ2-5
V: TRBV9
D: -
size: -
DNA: TGTGCCAGCAGCGTAGCTATGGAACTGTCCCAAGAGACCCAGTACTTC
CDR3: CASSVAMELSQETQYF

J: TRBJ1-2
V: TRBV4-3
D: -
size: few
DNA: TGCGCCAGCAGCCAAGACACCCAGGGAAACTATGGCTACACCTTC
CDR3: CASSQDTQGNYGYTF

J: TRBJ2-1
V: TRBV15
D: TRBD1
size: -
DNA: TGTGCCACCGGGGACAGGGGTGTTATCGGCAATGAGCAGTTCTTC
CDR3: CATGDRGVIGNEQFF

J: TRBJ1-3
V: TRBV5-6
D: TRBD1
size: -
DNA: TGTGCCAGCAGCTTGGCGACAGGGAGGGTTTCTGGAAACACCATATATTTT
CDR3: CASSLATGRVSGNTIYF

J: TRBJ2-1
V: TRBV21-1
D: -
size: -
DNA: TGTGCCAGCAGCAAAGACCGGAGGGCGCGAATCTACAATGAGCAGTTCTTC
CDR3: CASSKDRRARIYNEQFF

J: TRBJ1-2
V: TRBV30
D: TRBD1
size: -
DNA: TGTGCCTGGAGGACGACAGGGGGGGATGTTGGCTACACCTTC
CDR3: CAWRTTGGDVGYTF

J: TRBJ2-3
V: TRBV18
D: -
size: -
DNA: TGTGCCAGCTCACCAGAGGATACGCAGTATTTT
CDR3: CASSPEDTQYF

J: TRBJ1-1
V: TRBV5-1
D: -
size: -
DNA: TGCGCCAGCATCAGGGCCGGCGGCACTGAAGCTTTCTTT
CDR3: CASIRAGGTEAFF

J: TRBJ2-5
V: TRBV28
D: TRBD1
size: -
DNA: TGTGCCAGCCGACTCCAGGGGGCGGAGTGGACCCAGTACTTC
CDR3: CASRLQGAEWTQYF

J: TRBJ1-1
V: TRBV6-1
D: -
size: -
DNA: TGTGCCAGCAGTGACCCGGGGGCAGGGACCCAGGCTTTCTTT
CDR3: CASSDPGAGTQAFF

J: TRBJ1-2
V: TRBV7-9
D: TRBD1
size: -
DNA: TGTGCCAGCAGCTCCGACAGGGCGGAAACTTTCTATGGCTACACCTTC
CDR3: CASSSDRAETFYGYTF

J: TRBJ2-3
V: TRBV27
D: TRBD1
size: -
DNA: TGTGCCAGCAGGGGACAGGGGTACCCGACGCAGTATTTT
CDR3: CASRGQGYPTQYF

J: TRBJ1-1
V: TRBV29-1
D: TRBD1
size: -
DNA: TGCAGCGTAGCTGCGGCCGGGACAGGGGATCAAGCTTTCTTT
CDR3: CSVAAAGTGDQAFF

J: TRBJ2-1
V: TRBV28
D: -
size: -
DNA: TGTGCCAGCAGAATTGCTGACTCGTCGTCCTACAATGAGCAGTTCTTC
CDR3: CASRIADSSSYNEQFF

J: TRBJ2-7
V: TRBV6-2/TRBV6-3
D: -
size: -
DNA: TGTGCCAGCAGTTACTATGTGCCCTTGGAGGCTCAGTACGAGCAGTACTTC
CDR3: CASSYYVPLEAQYEQYF

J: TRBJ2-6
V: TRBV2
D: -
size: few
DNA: TGTGCCAGCAGTATAAGGACACCCAACGTCCTGACTTTC
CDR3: CASSIRTPNVLTF

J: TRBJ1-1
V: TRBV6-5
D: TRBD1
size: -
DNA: TGTGCCAGCGTTGGGACAGGCACGGCTCGCACTGAAGCTTTCTTT
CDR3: CASVGTGTARTEAFF

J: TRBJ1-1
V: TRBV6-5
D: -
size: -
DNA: TGTGCCAGCAGTTACGGCGCCGGCGGAACTGAAGCTTTCTTT
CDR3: CASSYGAGGTEAFF

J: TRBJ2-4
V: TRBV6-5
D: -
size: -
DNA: TGTGCCAGCGGGATGAGGTTAGGAGACAAAAACATTCAGTACTTC
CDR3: CASGMRLGDKNIQYF

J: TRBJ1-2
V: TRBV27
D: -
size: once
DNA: TGTGCCAGCAGGGGAACGCAGTTGGGTAGTTGGTATGGCTACACCTTC
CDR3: CASRGTQLGSWYGYTF

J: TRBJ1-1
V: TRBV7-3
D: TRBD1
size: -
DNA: TGTGCCAGCAGCTTAGGCACAGGGGGATGGTCTGAAGCTTTCTTT
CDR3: CASSLGTGGWSEAFF